This T cell receptor (beta chain) came from a study of OX40 agonist ivuxolimab in advanced cancers. Study-level results: CD4+ and CD8+ T cells in blood underwent clonal expansion by week 6 at 0.1 to 3.0 mg/kg. The study did not work out the antigen specificity of the expanded peripheral T cells.

The protocol was immunoSEQ multiplex PCR, while the TCRdb copy is restricted to in-frame clones and leaves out a portion. Among around 46,000 clones listed, 75% to 90% were seen once. Note on this clone: The antigen is undetermined.

Sample: CD4+ or CD8+ T cells sorted from blood, taken in a trial of the OX40 agonist ivuxolimab. The source of this sequence is an adult with an advanced solid tumor such as melanoma, head and neck, liver or kidney cancer.

CDR3 amino acids: CASSIRGTGGEPQHF. The CDR3 DNA reads TGTGCCAGCAGCATCAGGGGGACAGGGGGCGAGCCCCAGCATTTT. This sequence joins TRBV5-5 and TRBJ1-5; 12 nucleotides match TRBD1. J was trimmed by 8 bases and V by 4 bases; bases with no gene match: 7. CDR3 size: 15 residues. The germline CDR1 and CDR2 sequences are SGHKS and YYEKEE (reference sequence).